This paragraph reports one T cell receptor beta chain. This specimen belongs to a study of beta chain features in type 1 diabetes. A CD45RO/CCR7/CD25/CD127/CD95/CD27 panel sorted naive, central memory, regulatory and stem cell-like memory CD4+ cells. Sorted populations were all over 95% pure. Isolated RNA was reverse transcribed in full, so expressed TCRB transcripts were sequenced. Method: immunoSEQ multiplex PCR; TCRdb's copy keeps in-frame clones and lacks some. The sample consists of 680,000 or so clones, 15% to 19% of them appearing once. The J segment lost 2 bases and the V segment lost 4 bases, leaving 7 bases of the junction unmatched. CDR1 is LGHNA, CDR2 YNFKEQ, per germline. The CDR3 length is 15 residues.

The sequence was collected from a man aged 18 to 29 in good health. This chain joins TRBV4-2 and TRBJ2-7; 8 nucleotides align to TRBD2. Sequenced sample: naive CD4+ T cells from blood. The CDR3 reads CASSPTAGATYEQYF. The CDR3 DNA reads TGTGCCAGCAGCCCCACAGCGGGAGCCACCTACGAGCAGTACTTC.